The 5 T cell receptor beta chains reported below all come from one sample, sequenced in a study of blood T cell repertoires in COVID-19. TCRdb keeps only in-frame clones here, not all; method: immunoSEQ multiplex PCR. The sample shows 280,000 or so clones, roughly 87% of them seen only once. Sequencing was done on a sample of PBMCs or T cells enriched from blood (not recorded which). These receptors were collected from a woman in her thirties or forties who had recovered from COVID-19.

The rearrangement joins TRBV28 to TRBJ1-6; no clear D. The CDR3 runs to 15 residues. The germline CDR1 and CDR2 sequences are MDHEN and SYDVKM. Trimming pared 4 bases from V and 5 bases from J, leaving 12 bases between. CDR3 DNA sequence: TGTGCCAGCAGTTCCCAGGAGGCCAATAATTCACCCCTCCACTTT. This codes for CASSSQEANNSPLHF.

This clone has just a few counts. The chain couples TRBV10-3 to TRBJ2-7, with 7 bases identical to TRBD1. The CDR3 sequence is 14 residues long. From germline, CDR1 is ENHRY and CDR2 SYGVKD. Trimming cost V 5 bases and J 2 bases; bases outside gene matches: 6. DNA for the CDR3: TGTGCCATCAGTTTCTCTGACAGGGCCTACGAGCAGTACTTC. Its protein is CAISFSDRAYEQYF.

The sample holds a few counts of this clone. This rearrangement joins TRBV28 to TRBJ2-7; the match to TRBD2 covers 11 bases. The CDR3 is 14 amino acids. Germline V gene sequence: CDR1 MDHEN, CDR2 SYDVKM. J lost 5 bases, V lost 6 bases, and 6 bases had no gene match. This chain's CDR3 is CASSLLAGANEQYF. In nucleotides, the CDR3 is TGTGCCAGCAGCTTACTAGCGGGAGCTAACGAGCAGTACTTC.

This clone was observed a single time. This chain links TRBV7-3 with TRBJ1-1, with 9 bases identical to TRBD1. Germline-derived CDR1 and CDR2 are SGHTA and FQGTGA. The V and J ends lost 3 bases and 4 bases, in that order; junction bases with no gene match: 0. The CDR3 runs 13 residues. The CDR3 bases are TGTGCCAGCAGCTTGACAGGGGGCACTGAAGCTTTCTTT. This sequence encodes CASSLTGGTEAFF.

The chain joins TRBV7-9 to TRBJ1-1; a weak D match, TRBD1 (6 bases). Trimming cost V 0 bases and J 8 bases, with 19 bases left between them. Germline values: CDR1 SEHNR, CDR2 FQNEAQ (reference sequence). The CDR3 is 16 residues long. In DNA, the CDR3 is TGTGCCAGCAGCTTAGCCGCCGGGGGGCCGCTGGGGGAAGCTTTCTTT. It translates to CASSLAAGGPLGEAFF.